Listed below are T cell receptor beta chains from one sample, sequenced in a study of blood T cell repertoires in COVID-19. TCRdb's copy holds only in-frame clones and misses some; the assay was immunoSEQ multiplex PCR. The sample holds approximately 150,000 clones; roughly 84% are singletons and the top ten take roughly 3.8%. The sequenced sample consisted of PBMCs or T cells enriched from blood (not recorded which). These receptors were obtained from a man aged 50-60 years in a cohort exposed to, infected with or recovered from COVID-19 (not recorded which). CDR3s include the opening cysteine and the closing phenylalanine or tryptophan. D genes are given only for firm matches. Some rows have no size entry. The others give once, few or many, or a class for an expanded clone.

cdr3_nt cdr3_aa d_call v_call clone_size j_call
TGTGCCAGCAGCATCGGGACAGAACGATTGAACACTGAAGCTTTCTTT CASSIGTERLNTEAFF TRBD1 TRBV7-8 NA TRBJ1-1
TGTGCCAGCGAGGGAGGAGGGGGGGGACGGGCTGAAGCTTTCTTT CASEGGGGGRAEAFF NA TRBV28 NA TRBJ1-1
TGTGCCAGTAGACCACAGGGGGCTGGAGCTAATGAAAAACTGTTTTTT CASRPQGAGANEKLFF TRBD1 TRBV19 NA TRBJ1-4
TGTGCCATCAGGGTTTTAGCCGAGCAGTACTTC CAIRVLAEQYF NA TRBV10-3 NA TRBJ2-7
TGTGCCAGCAGCTCCTTAGCCCTCCGCCAGCGGGGTAGCGGGGAGCAGTTCTTC CASSSLALRQRGSGEQFF TRBD2 TRBV7-9 NA TRBJ2-1
TGCGCCAGCACCCTTAGCGGGAGAATCGGCCAAGAGACCCAGTACTTC CASTLSGRIGQETQYF TRBD2 TRBV5-1 NA TRBJ2-5
TGTGCCAGCAGTTACTCGGTCGGGCAGGGGGTCCCTCTCCTACACGAGCAGTACTTC CASSYSVGQGVPLLHEQYF TRBD1 TRBV6-2/TRBV6-3 NA TRBJ2-7
TGTGCCACCAGCAGAGGGGACAGTGCAAATCAGCCCCAGCATTTT CATSRGDSANQPQHF TRBD1 TRBV15 NA TRBJ1-5
TGTGCCAGCAGCTTGGACGAGGACTATTCAGGCGAGCAGTACTTC CASSLDEDYSGEQYF NA TRBV5-4 NA TRBJ2-7
TGTGCCACCAGTGACAGAGGACAGGGAGGAGAGACCCAGTACTTC CATSDRGQGGETQYF TRBD1 TRBV24-1 NA TRBJ2-5
TGTGCCAGCAGCTTAGACCGGACTGGAGGAAACACCATATATTTT CASSLDRTGGNTIYF NA TRBV11-2 NA TRBJ1-3
TGTGCCAGTACCCCGACAGGGGGGAATGGCTACACCTTC CASTPTGGNGYTF TRBD1 TRBV19 once TRBJ1-2
TGTGCCAGCTCACCACGGGCCGGGGAAGCCACCTTC CASSPRAGEATF NA TRBV18 NA TRBJ1-2
TGTGCCAGCCAGCGGGAGCGCCAAGAGACCCAGTACTTC CASQRERQETQYF TRBD2 TRBV27 NA TRBJ2-5
TGTGCCAGCAGCTCAACGGGTAGCAATCAGCCCCAGCATTTT CASSSTGSNQPQHF NA TRBV11-2 NA TRBJ1-5
TGTGCCAGCAGCTTAAGTCCCGGGACAGGGATAGGAGGCTACACCTTC CASSLSPGTGIGGYTF TRBD1 TRBV7-6 NA TRBJ1-2
TGTGCCAGCAGCTTTTTTAGCGGAAGTGGCACCGGGGAGCTGTTTTTT CASSFFSGSGTGELFF NA TRBV9 many TRBJ2-2
TGTGCCAGCAGCCAAGTAGAGGGAGGTACTGAAGCTTTCTTT CASSQVEGGTEAFF NA TRBV3-1/TRBV3-2 NA TRBJ1-1
TGTGCCAGCAGCTTAGTGTACAGTATTCAGTATTTT CASSLVYSIQYF NA TRBV7-2 NA TRBJ2-3
TGCGCCAGCAGCTTCTCCCAGGGGGGCGGCGGGGAGCTGTTTTTT CASSFSQGGGGELFF NA TRBV5-1 NA TRBJ2-2
TGCAGCGTTGAAGGTCGGGTCACAGATACGCAGTATTTT CSVEGRVTDTQYF NA TRBV29-1 once TRBJ2-3
TGTGCCAGCAGCTTGGCAGGGTCCTACGAGCAGTACTTC CASSLAGSYEQYF NA TRBV5-4 NA TRBJ2-7
TGTGCCACCAGTGATTCTTTGGACAGTAAGGGGGATACGCAGTATTTT CATSDSLDSKGDTQYF NA TRBV24-1 NA TRBJ2-3
TGTGCCAGCAGTCCCGGGACTAGCGGGGGCAATGAGCAGTTCTTC CASSPGTSGGNEQFF TRBD2 TRBV28 NA TRBJ2-1
TGTGCCAGCAGCTTAAGGGGCGGGGGATGGGATGAGCAGTTCTTC CASSLRGGGWDEQFF TRBD2 TRBV7-2 NA TRBJ2-1
TGTGCCAGCAGTGCCGCATCGCGAGGAGACCAAGAGACCCAGTACTTC CASSAASRGDQETQYF NA TRBV2 NA TRBJ2-5
TGTGCCAGCAGCTTCGTGGGGGCCCAAGAGACCCAGTACTTC CASSFVGAQETQYF NA TRBV5-5 NA TRBJ2-5
TGTGCCAGCAGTTTCGCCGGGAGTGAGACCCAGTACTTC CASSFAGSETQYF NA TRBV12-3/TRBV12-4 once TRBJ2-5
TGTGCCAGCAGCTACGCTGCGGGCCTAGCGGGGCCGAGCTCCTACAATGAGCAGTTCTTC CASSYAAGLAGPSSYNEQFF TRBD2 TRBV3-1/TRBV3-2 once TRBJ2-1
TGCGCCAGCAGCTTGTCCCCAGACACTAGCACAGATACGCAGTATTTT CASSLSPDTSTDTQYF NA TRBV5-1 NA TRBJ2-3
TGTGCCAGCAGTTACGCCGGGAGTAGTGAGCTGTTTTTT CASSYAGSSELFF NA TRBV6-5 NA TRBJ2-2
TGTGCCAGCACCATATTGCCGGGACTAGCGGGAGGGCCCGACACCGGGGAGCTGTTTTTT CASTILPGLAGGPDTGELFF TRBD2 TRBV9 NA TRBJ2-2
TGTGCCAGCAGTTACTCGGCTGGGACAGGGTCTTACGAGCAGTACTTC CASSYSAGTGSYEQYF TRBD1 TRBV6-5 NA TRBJ2-7
TGCAGCGTTGGTCTTGCAGGGCATGAAAAACTGTTTTTT CSVGLAGHEKLFF NA TRBV29-1 NA TRBJ1-4
TGTGCCAGCAGTTCCCTGACAGGGGCCGCAGTCAGAAGCAATCAGCCCCAGCATTTT CASSSLTGAAVRSNQPQHF TRBD1 TRBV7-8 NA TRBJ1-5
TGTGCCAGCAGCCCCCCCGGGACAGGGGGCCGCGAGCAGTACTTC CASSPPGTGGREQYF TRBD1 TRBV11-3 few TRBJ2-7
TGTGCCTGGAGTATCCTCGGGGGGTTGGATTCACCCCTCCACTTT CAWSILGGLDSPLHF NA TRBV30 once TRBJ1-6
TGTGCCAGCAGCTTAGAGGCAGGCCCGGGAAACTATGGCTACACCTTC CASSLEAGPGNYGYTF NA TRBV11-2 NA TRBJ1-2
TGTGCCAGCAGCGGGTGGGACAGCAACGAGCAGTACTTC CASSGWDSNEQYF TRBD1 TRBV11-2 NA TRBJ2-7
TGTGCCAGCTCACTCCTGACAGGGGCGCAGTACTTC CASSLLTGAQYF TRBD1 TRBV18 NA TRBJ2-7
TGTGCCAGTCGGAGCGCAGGGGCCGCCGGGGAGCTGTTTTTT CASRSAGAAGELFF NA TRBV19 NA TRBJ2-2
TGTGCCAGTAGTCCATCACGACAGGGCCTCTATGGCTACACCTTC CASSPSRQGLYGYTF TRBD1 TRBV19 NA TRBJ1-2
TGTGCCTGGACTCGGGACAGGGAGGGAAACACCATATATTTT CAWTRDREGNTIYF TRBD1 TRBV30 NA TRBJ1-3
TGTGCCACCAGCACCTCGGCAGGGGGAGTGGGGAATGAAAAACTGTTTTTT CATSTSAGGVGNEKLFF TRBD1 TRBV15 NA TRBJ1-4
TGTGCCAGCAGCTTAGCAGGGGCAGAGACCCAGTACTTC CASSLAGAETQYF NA TRBV7-9 NA TRBJ2-5
TGTGCCAGCAGTTTTGGCCGCGGAGGCCTAGCCAAAAACATTCAGTACTTC CASSFGRGGLAKNIQYF NA TRBV28 NA TRBJ2-4
TGTGCCAGCAGCGGACACCCGGTCCTGGGAGAGCAGTACTTC CASSGHPVLGEQYF NA TRBV6-5 NA TRBJ2-7
TGTGCCAGCAGCTCCCCCTTCTTACAGGGCCGGGATAATTCACCCCTCCACTTT CASSSPFLQGRDNSPLHF NA TRBV28 NA TRBJ1-6
TGCAGCGGCTCCCACGGACAGGGAGCCTACAATGAGCAGTTCTTC CSGSHGQGAYNEQFF TRBD1 TRBV29-1 once TRBJ2-1